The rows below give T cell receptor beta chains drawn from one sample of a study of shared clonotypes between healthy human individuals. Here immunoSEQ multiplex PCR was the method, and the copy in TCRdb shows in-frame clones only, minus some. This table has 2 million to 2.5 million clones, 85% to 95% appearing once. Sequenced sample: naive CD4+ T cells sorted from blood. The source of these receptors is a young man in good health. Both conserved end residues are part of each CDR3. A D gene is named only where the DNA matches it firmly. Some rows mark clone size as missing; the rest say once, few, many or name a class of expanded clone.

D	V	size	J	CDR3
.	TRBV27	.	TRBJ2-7	CASSLSRNSYEQYF
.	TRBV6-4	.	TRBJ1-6	CASSTEGLGNSPLHF
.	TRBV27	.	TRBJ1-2	CASSSAGTYFYTF
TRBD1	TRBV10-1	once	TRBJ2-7	CASSEPGTGGDEQYF
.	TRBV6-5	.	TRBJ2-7	CASLPSGGREQYF
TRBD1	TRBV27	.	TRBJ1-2	CASSLGGAGIHYGYTF
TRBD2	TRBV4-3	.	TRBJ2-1	CASSQGGSGYNEQFF
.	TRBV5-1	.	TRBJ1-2	CASSVGNSLIGYGYTF
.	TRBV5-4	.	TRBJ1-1	CASSFFPAVMNTEAFF
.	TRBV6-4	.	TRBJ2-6	CASSERPSSGANVLTF
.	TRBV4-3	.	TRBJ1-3	CASSQGHPSGNTIYF
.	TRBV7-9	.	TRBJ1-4	CASSLQGELFF
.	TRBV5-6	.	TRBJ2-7	CASSLVSDEQYF
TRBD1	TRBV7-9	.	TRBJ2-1	CASSSYGNRDSRDEQFF
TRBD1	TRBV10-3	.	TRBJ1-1	CAIRKDRGGTEAFF
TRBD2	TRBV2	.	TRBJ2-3	CASSVVPSGSPDTQYF
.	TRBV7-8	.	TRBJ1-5	CASSLTGRRDGVTNQPQHF
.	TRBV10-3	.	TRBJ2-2	CATGTGSDRELFF
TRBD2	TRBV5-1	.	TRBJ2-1	CASSLEAGVANEQFF
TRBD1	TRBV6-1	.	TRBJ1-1	CASNREGQSEAFF
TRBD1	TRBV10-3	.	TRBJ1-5	CAISGDRLYGQPQHF
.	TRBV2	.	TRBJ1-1	CASSEWSQGTEAFF
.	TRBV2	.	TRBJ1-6	CASRPTGTEAPLHF
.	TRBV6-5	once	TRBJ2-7	CASSRGPGGEQYF
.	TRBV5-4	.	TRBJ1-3	CASSLWGGNTIYF
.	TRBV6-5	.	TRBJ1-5	CASSPPNNQPQHF
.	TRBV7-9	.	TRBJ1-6	CASSLATGLESPLHF
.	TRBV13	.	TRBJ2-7	CASSLGLGEQYF
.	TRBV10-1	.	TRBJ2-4	CASSEGHLAKNIQYF
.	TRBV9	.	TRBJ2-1	CASSATSYNEQFF
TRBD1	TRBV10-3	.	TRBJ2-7	CAISDRASSYEQYF
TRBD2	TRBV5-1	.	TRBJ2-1	CASSLTSGGPYNEQFF
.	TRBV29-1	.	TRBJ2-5	CSVEDGVPRETQYF
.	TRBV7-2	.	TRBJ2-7	CASSRYPAYEQYF
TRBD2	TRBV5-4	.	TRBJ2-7	CASSAGTSASYEQYF
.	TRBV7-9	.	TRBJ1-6	CASSPRGVGDSPLHF
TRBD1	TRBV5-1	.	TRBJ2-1	CASSATGEGYNEQFF
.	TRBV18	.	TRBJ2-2	CASSSRDMNTGELFF
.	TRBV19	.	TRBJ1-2	CASSIAPGSVYGYTF
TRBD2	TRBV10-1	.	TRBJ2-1	CASSEETSGYNEQFF
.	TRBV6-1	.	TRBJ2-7	CASSGSYEQYF
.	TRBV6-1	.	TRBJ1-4	CASTDRVGWANEKLFF
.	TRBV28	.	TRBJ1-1	CASSFPPNTEAFF
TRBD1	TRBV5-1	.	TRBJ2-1	CASSFPRGYEQFF
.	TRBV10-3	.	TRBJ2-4	CAISEERNIQYF
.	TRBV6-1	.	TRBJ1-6	CASSEIGGVAPLHF
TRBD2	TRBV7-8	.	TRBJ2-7	CASSSRLAGAYEQYF
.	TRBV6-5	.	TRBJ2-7	CASRRTGSPEYEQYF
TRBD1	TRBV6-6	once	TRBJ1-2	CASTGQGGGYTF
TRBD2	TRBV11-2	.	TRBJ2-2	CASSSPGTRNTGELFF
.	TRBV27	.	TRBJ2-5	CASSSRLDREQYF
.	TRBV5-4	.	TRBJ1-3	CASSPGSFSGNTIYF
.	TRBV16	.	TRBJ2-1	CASSQLEGGLYNEQFF